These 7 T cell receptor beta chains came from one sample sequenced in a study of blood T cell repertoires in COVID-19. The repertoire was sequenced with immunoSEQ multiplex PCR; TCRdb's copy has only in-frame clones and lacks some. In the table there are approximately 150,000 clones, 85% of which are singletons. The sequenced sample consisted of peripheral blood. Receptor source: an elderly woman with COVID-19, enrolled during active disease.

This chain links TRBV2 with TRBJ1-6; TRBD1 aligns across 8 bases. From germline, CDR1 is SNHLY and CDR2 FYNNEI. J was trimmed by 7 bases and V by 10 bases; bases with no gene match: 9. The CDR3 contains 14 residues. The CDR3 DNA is TGTGCCACCAGGACAGGGAGAATGAATTCACCCCTCCACTTT. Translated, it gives CATRTGRMNSPLHF.

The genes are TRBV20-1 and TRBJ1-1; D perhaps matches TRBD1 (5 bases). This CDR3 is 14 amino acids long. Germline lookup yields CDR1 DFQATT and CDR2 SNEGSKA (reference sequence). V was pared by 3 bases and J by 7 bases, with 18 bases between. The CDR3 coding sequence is TGCAGTGCTAGTTCTTCGGTCAGGGCCAATGAAGCTTTCTTT. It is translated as CSASSSVRANEAFF.

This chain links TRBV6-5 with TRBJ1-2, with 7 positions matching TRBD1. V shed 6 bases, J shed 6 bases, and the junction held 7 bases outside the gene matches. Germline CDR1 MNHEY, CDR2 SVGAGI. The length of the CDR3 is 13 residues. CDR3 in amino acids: CASRKQGPNGYTF. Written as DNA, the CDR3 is TGTGCCAGCAGGAAACAGGGGCCCAATGGCTACACCTTC.

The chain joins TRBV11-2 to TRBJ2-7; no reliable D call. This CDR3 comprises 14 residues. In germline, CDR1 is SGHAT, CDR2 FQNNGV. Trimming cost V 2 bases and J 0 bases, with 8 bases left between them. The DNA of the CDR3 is TGTGCCAGCAGCTTATATCTTAGCTCCTACGAGCAGTACTTC. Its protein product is CASSLYLSSYEQYF.

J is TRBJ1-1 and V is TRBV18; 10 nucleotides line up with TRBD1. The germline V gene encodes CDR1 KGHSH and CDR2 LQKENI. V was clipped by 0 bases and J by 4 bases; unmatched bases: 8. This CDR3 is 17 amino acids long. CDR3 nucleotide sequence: TGTGCCAGCTCACCACCGGGGGGACAGGGGCGTCTCACTGAAGCTTTCTTT. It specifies CASSPPGGQGRLTEAFF.

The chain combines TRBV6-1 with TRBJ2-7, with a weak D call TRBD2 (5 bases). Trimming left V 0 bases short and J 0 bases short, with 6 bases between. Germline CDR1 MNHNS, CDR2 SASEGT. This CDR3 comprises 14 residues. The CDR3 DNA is TGTGCCAGCAGTGAAGCGGGAGTCTCCTACGAGCAGTACTTC. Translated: CASSEAGVSYEQYF.

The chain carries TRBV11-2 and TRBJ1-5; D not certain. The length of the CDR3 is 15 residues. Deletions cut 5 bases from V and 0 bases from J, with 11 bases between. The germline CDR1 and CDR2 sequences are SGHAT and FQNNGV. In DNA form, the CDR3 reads TGTGCCAGCAGCCTAGCAGGCGTTAGCAATCAGCCCCAGCATTTT. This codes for CASSLAGVSNQPQHF.